The source of this T cell receptor (beta chain) is a study of blood T cell repertoires in COVID-19. Study-level background: Donors in the United States, Italy and Spain gave samples during acute or convalescent COVID-19.

In the original workflow: For nucleated cells, counts were estimated from reference gene primer amplification. Data came from immunoSEQ multiplex PCR; TCRdb stores just in-frame clones and leaves some out. The V and J calls and clone size are taken from that table; D and trimming were inferred from the DNA. This table has under 150,000 clones, 84% appearing once. The CDR3 runs to 13 residues. Losses at the gene ends were 6 bases for V and 4 bases for J; bases not matched to a gene: 3. Cohort allocation depended upon clinical history that participants reported. The chain joins TRBV12-3 or TRBV12-4 to TRBJ1-2; 9 nucleotides match TRBD1. The clonotype was recovered from a man aged 50 or older in a cohort exposed to, infected with or recovered from COVID-19 (not recorded which). Source material: PBMCs or T cells enriched from blood (not recorded which). The CDR3 spells CASSLGQGYGYTF. In DNA, the CDR3 is TGTGCCAGCAGCCTGGGACAGGGCTATGGCTACACCTTC.